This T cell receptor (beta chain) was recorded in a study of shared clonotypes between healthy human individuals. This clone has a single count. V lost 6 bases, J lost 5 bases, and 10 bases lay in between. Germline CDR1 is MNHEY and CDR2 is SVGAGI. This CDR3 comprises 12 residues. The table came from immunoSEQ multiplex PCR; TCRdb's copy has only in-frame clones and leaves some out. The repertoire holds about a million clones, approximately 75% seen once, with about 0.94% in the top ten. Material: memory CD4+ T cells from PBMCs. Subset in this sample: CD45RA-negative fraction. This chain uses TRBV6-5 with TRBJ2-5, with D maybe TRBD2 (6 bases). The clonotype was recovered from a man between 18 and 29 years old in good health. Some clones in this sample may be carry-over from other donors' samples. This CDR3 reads CASREGLETQYF. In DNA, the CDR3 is TGTGCCAGCAGGGAGGGGTTGGAGACCCAGTACTTC.